Sequencing of this T cell receptor beta chain was carried out in a study of T cells in Graves' hyperthyroidism and ophthalmopathy (dated by TCRdb to the late 2010s). Study-wide context: Peripheral blood samples were taken at initial diagnosis, before any treatment was given. The approximately 100 discovery patients were divided at random into training and test sets in a 7:3 ratio. Whether ophthalmopathy could be predicted prospectively was tested in an independent validation cohort made up of under 20 hyperthyroidism patients plus 17 patients who later progressed to ophthalmopathy. Thyroid tissue and blood T-cell repertoires from about six Graves' hyperthyroidism patients were also compared in the study. TCR Vbeta CDR3 sequencing of 120 to 150 peripheral blood samples (approximately 44 ophthalmopathy, 75 hyperthyroidism and roughly 17 progressor patients) is reported in the paper. To identify distinguishing TCR V-J signatures, a discovery cohort of some 100 patients was used, comprising 40 to 45 with Graves' ophthalmopathy and around 57 with stable Graves' hyperthyroidism. After sampling, hyperthyroidism patients received methimazole starting at 30 mg daily, and ophthalmopathy patients received high-dose intravenous methylprednisolone.

Broader findings and caveats from the paper: During validation, the model predicted progression to ophthalmopathy a median of roughly 7.1 months ahead of onset, with almost 71% sensitivity and 72% to 85% specificity. Sample size was not statistically predetermined, and blinding of investigators to group allocation was not performed. Ophthalmopathy was separated from stable hyperthyroidism by a 13 V-J signature model, with 85% to 90% sensitivity and around 81% specificity obtained in cross-validation and 80%/75% obtained in testing. Most expanded thyroid clonotypes (frequency above 0.001) were also found in blood, which suggests that blood repertoires may mirror thyroid immune responses.

Amplification of TCR beta CDR3 regions was carried out from RNA transcripts. A first-round RT-PCR of the TCR CDR3 used the HTBI primer set with the Qiagen OneStep RT-PCR kit. A second multiplex PCR round built the libraries, followed by size selection and purification. Sequencing of the libraries was done on an Illumina HiSeq2000 using paired-end 100 bp reads. Regarding the original processing steps: SOAPnuke was used to process the raw data, throwing out any read that contained adapters or uncalled bases, had a mean Phred below 15, or lacked an exact constant-primer or identifier match. High-quality paired reads were merged using COPE v1.2.5, and each unique nucleotide sequence was defined as a clonotype. Clonotypes were aligned to IMGT TRBV, TRBD and TRBJ reference segments using MiTCR v1.1. Analysis was restricted to V-J combinations with a frequency above 0.0001, which covered just over 98% of repertoires. The TCS score was defined as F50 (clonal expansion) divided by E x V (chaos), with BLOSUM62-based TCRdist calculated between CDR3 peptides within each V-J. Welch's t-statistics and random forest reduced 450 to 600 V-J features to under 15, which were used in a naive Bayes classifier (R e1071). TCRdb reworked the public reads: Q25 trimming with fastp, MiXCR clone assembly, productive beta chains retained. A single entry per CDR3 protein holds the most common genes and DNA from its merged rows. The V and J calls were not made by the authors but by TCRdb's processing. The sample table holds about 350,000 distinct CDR3 sequences, of which 14% were seen once. 20% to 25% of the sample is held by the ten biggest clonotypes.

Stable Graves' hyperthyroidism was defined as no progression to ophthalmopathy during 18 months of follow-up. Hyperthyroidism patients were newly diagnosed, had a disease duration of under 2 months, and were aged 18 to 65 years. The study excluded patients with uncontrolled infections, other autoimmune diseases, pregnancy or lactation. Clinical symptoms, serum thyroxine and TRAb, thyroid ultrasound, and orbital computed tomography formed the basis for the diagnoses. Ficoll-Paque density gradient centrifugation was used to isolate PBMCs from approximately 10 ml of fresh peripheral blood. Total RNA was extracted with Trizol reagent, and quality was checked on an Agilent 2100 Bioanalyzer. The CDR3 numbers 13 residues from cysteine through phenylalanine. Of all the DNA, just the CDR3 is kept, 39 bases in frame from base 1. Reading the germline V gene (reference sequence) gives CDR1 MNHEY and CDR2 SMNVEV. The junction shows trimming of 6 bases on V and 3 bases on J, plus 10 bases between the germline ends.

This clonotype occurred many times. Its antigen is still unknown. No much larger clone exists at a distance of one base, and base qualities are not known. The source material was blood. The clonotype was recovered from a woman younger than 45 with Graves' hyperthyroidism. The V and J genes are TRBV27 and TRBJ2-3, and perhaps TRBD1 as D gene, on 6 matching bases. CDR3 protein: CASRQTGTDTQYF. The nucleotide sequence is given as TGTGCCAGCAGACAGACAGGTACAGATACGCAGTATTTT.